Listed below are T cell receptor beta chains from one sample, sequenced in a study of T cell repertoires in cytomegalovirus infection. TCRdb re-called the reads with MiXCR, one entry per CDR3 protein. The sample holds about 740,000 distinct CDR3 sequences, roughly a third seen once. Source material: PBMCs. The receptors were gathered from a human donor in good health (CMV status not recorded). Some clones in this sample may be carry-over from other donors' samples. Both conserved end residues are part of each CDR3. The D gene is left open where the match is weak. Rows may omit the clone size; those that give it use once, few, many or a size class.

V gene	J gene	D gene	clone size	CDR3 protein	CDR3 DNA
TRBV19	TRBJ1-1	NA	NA	CASSGPLRGTEAFF	TGTGCCAGTAGCGGACCGTTACGGGGCACTGAAGCTTTCTTT
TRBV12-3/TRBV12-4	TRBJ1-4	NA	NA	CASSFRQKTNEKLFF	TGTGCCAGCAGTTTTAGACAGAAAACTAATGAAAAACTGTTTTTT
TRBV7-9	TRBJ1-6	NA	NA	CASSLGGAGTPLHF	TGTGCCAGCAGCTTAGGAGGGGCAGGAACGCCCCTCCACTTT
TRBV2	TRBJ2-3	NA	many	CASSPSVWATQYF	TGTGCCAGCAGTCCTAGCGTTTGGGCTACGCAGTATTTT
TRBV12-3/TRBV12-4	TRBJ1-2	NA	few	CASSTGHGYTF	TGTGCCAGCAGTACGGGACACGGCTACACCTTC
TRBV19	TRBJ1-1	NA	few	CASSIKAGTEAFF	TGTGCCAGTAGTATAAAGGCGGGGACTGAAGCTTTCTTT
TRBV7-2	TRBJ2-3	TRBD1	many	CASRPGQGVVADTQYF	TGTGCCAGCAGGCCGGGACAGGGAGTTGTCGCAGATACGCAGTATTTT
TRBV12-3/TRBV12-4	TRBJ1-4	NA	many	CASCFRATNEKLFF	TGTGCCAGCTGCTTCCGGGCAACTAATGAAAAACTGTTTTTT
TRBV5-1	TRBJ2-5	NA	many	CASSLGTQETQYF	TGTGCCAGCAGCTTAGGCACCCAAGAGACCCAGTACTTC
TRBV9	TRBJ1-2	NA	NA	CASRGVGDYGYTF	TGTGCCAGCAGGGGGGTTGGCGACTATGGCTACACCTTC
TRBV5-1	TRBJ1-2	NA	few	CASSFVSSYGYTF	TGCGCCAGCAGCTTCGTCAGCTCCTATGGCTACACCTTC
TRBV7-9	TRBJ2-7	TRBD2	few	CASSLELADGVIYEQYF	TGTGCCAGCAGCTTAGAACTAGCGGATGGGGTGATCTACGAGCAGTACTTC
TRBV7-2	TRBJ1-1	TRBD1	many	CASSLGQGLHTEAFF	TGTGCCAGCAGCTTGGGACAGGGGTTGCACACTGAAGCTTTCTTT
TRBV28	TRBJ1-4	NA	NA	CASSPPKIEKLFF	TGTGCCAGCAGTCCCCCTAAGATAGAAAAACTGTTTTTT
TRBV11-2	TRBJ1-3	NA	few	CASSLVAGGRNTIYF	TGTGCCAGCAGCTTAGTAGCCGGGGGACGAAACACCATATATTTT
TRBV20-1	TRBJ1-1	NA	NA	CSAMPGAEAFF	TGCAGTGCTATGCCAGGAGCTGAAGCTTTCTTT
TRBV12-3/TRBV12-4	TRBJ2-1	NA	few	CASRHNDRYNEQFF	TGTGCCAGCAGACACAACGACCGCTACAATGAGCAGTTCTTC
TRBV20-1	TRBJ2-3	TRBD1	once	CSAILPDRGTDTQYF	TGCAGTGCTATACTCCCGGACAGGGGTACAGATACGCAGTATTTT
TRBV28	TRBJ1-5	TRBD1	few	CASSSSRDREFQPQHF	TGTGCCAGCAGTTCATCCCGGGACAGGGAATTTCAGCCCCAGCATTTT
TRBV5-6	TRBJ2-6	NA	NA	CASREMGSGANVLTF	TGTGCCAGCAGAGAGATGGGCTCTGGGGCCAACGTCCTGACTTTC
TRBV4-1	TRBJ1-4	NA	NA	CASSQDGGRRANEKLFF	TGCGCCAGCAGCCAAGATGGGGGGCGGAGGGCTAATGAAAAACTGTTTTTT
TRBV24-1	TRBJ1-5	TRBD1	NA	CATSTAGTGNQPQHF	TGTGCCACTTCGACTGCCGGGACAGGGAATCAGCCCCAGCATTTT
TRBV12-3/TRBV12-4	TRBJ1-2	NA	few	CASSSQTRGYTF	TGTGCCAGCAGTTCACAGACTCGTGGCTACACCTTC
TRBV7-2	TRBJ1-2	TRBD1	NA	CASSFQGAVDYGYTF	TGTGCCAGCAGCTTTCAGGGGGCAGTTGACTATGGCTACACCTTC
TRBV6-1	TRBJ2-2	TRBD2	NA	CASSEAPSGGANTGELFF	TGTGCCAGCAGTGAAGCCCCTAGCGGGGGGGCCAATACCGGGGAGCTGTTTTTT
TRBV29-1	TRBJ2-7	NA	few	CSVGGGSGEQYF	TGCAGCGTCGGCGGAGGCTCGGGAGAGCAGTACTTC
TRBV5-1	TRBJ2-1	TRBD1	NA	CASSPDREDEQFF	TGCGCCAGCAGCCCGGACAGGGAGGATGAGCAGTTCTTC
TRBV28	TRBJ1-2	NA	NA	CASTTPLSLIGYGYTF	TGTGCCAGCACCACCCCCCTTAGCCTTATTGGCTATGGCTACACCTTC
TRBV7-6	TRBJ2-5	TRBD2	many	CASSLGLAGYSGLETQYF	TGTGCCAGCAGCTTAGGTCTAGCGGGATACTCTGGGTTAGAGACCCAGTACTTC
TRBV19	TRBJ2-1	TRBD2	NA	CAISIRGGANEQFF	TGTGCCATTAGTATACGGGGGGGGGCTAATGAGCAGTTCTTC
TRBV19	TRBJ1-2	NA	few	CASSMNVYGYTF	TGTGCCAGTAGTATGAACGTCTATGGCTACACCTTC
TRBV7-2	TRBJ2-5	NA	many	CASSFSPGVYQETQYF	TGTGCCAGCAGCTTTAGTCCGGGGGTTTACCAAGAGACCCAGTACTTC
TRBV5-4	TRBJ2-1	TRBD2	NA	CASSLGVAGVPVDEQFF	TGTGCCAGCAGCTTGGGGGTAGCGGGGGTCCCGGTGGATGAGCAGTTCTTC
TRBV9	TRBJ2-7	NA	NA	CASSVAPGESYEQYF	TGTGCCAGCAGCGTAGCACCGGGAGAATCCTACGAGCAGTACTTC
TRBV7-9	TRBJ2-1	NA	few	CASSIPTQQFF	TGTGCCAGCAGCATCCCGACACAGCAGTTCTTC
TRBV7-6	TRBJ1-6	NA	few	CASSPAAGSGVNSPLHF	TGTGCCAGCAGCCCGGCGGCGGGGAGCGGAGTTAATTCACCCCTCCACTTT
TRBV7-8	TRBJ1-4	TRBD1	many	CASRRQGSYEKLFF	TGTGCCAGCAGACGACAGGGCTCATATGAAAAACTGTTTTTT
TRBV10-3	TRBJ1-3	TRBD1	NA	CAISSQGASGNTIYF	TGTGCCATCAGTTCACAGGGGGCTTCTGGAAACACCATATATTTT
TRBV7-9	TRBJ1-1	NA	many	CASSLSGPTEAFF	TGTGCCAGCAGCTTATCAGGGCCTACTGAAGCTTTCTTT
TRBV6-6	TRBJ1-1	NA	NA	CASSYKNLEPEAFF	TGTGCCAGCAGTTACAAAAACTTGGAGCCTGAAGCTTTCTTT
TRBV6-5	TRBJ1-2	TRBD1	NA	CASSYSRGQYGYTF	TGTGCCAGCAGTTACTCACGGGGACAGTATGGCTACACCTTC